These T cell receptor beta chains were read from a single sample in a study of lymphopenia after photon versus proton radiotherapy. Profiled with immunoSEQ multiplex PCR; TCRdb holds only in-frame clones, not every one. The repertoire holds some 40,000 clones, about 82% seen once, with 10% to 13% in the top ten. This specimen was peripheral blood, taken from a patient treated with proton-based radiotherapy. These receptors were taken from a woman between 65 and 79 years old with pancreatic cancer. Some clones in this sample may be carry-over from other donors' samples. CDR3s include the opening cysteine and the closing phenylalanine or tryptophan. A D gene is named only where the DNA matches it firmly. Size is omitted from some rows. Given values are once, few, many or a class for expanded clones.

j_call v_call clone_size d_call cdr3_nt cdr3_aa
TRBJ2-3 TRBV9 NA TRBD2 TGTGCCAGCAGCGACACAGCCGCCGGGGGAGGGGCGACAGATACGCAGTATTTT CASSDTAAGGGATDTQYF
TRBJ2-1 TRBV7-9 NA TRBD2 TGTGCCAGCAGCTTAGATCTTAGCGGGAATCAGCAGTTCTTC CASSLDLSGNQQFF
TRBJ2-7 TRBV9 few NA TGTGCCAGCAGCGTAGGGGCCTTCTCCTACGAGCAGTACTTC CASSVGAFSYEQYF
TRBJ1-1 TRBV7-9 NA NA TGTGCCAGCAGCAATGGCGGGTGGGAGACTGAAGCTTTCTTT CASSNGGWETEAFF
TRBJ2-1 TRBV28 NA NA TGTGCCAGCAGTGGGGGTTTAGCCATCCCCTACAATGAGCAGTTCTTC CASSGGLAIPYNEQFF
TRBJ1-6 TRBV9 NA NA TGTGCCAGCAGCGTAGGAGTAAATTATAATTCACCCCTCCACTTT CASSVGVNYNSPLHF
TRBJ2-5 TRBV27 NA NA TGTGCCAGCAGTTACCGGGAGACCCAGTACTTC CASSYRETQYF
TRBJ2-3 TRBV28 NA NA TGTGCCAGCAGTTTAAGCGGAGGGCTACCCGACACAGATACGCAGTATTTT CASSLSGGLPDTDTQYF
TRBJ2-3 TRBV28 NA NA TGTGCCAGCAGTCTACAGGGATATTTAGATACGCAGTATTTT CASSLQGYLDTQYF
TRBJ2-1 TRBV28 few TRBD2 TGTGCCAGCAGTGATCAAGGGACTAGCGGGAGGGCCACTGAGCAGTTCTTC CASSDQGTSGRATEQFF
TRBJ1-1 TRBV4-1 NA NA TGCGCCAGCAGCCGGGGACCCAGCACTGAAGCTTTCTTT CASSRGPSTEAFF
TRBJ1-5 TRBV2 NA NA TGTGCCAGCAGTGAAACTGGACAGAGCAATCAGCCCCAGCATTTT CASSETGQSNQPQHF
TRBJ1-2 TRBV25-1 NA NA TGTGCCAGCAGTGGAGGGCCGGAGACTAGCTATGGCTACACCTTC CASSGGPETSYGYTF
TRBJ1-1 TRBV9 NA TRBD1 TGTGCCAGCAAGAGACAGGGGCCAATGAACACTGAAGCTTTCTTT CASKRQGPMNTEAFF
TRBJ2-3 TRBV27 NA NA TGTGCCAGCAGTTTCGCTGGGAGCACAGATACGCAGTATTTT CASSFAGSTDTQYF
TRBJ2-1 TRBV4-3 NA NA TGCGCCAGCAGCCAAGGTCAAAGTTGGAGGGCCGATAGAGATGAGCAGTTCTTC CASSQGQSWRADRDEQFF
TRBJ1-1 TRBV29-1 NA NA TGCAGCGTTGTCGTGTTCATGAACACTGAAGCTTTCTTT CSVVVFMNTEAFF
TRBJ2-1 TRBV19 NA TRBD2 TGTGCCAGTAGTATGGTCGTTCTAGCGGGAGGACAAGAGCAGTTCTTC CASSMVVLAGGQEQFF
TRBJ1-1 TRBV6-1 NA NA TGTGCCAGCAGTGTGATCGCTTTGAACACTGAAGCTTTCTTT CASSVIALNTEAFF
TRBJ2-7 TRBV14 NA NA TGTGCCAGCAGCCAAGGAATCAGGGCGAATTCCGGACCCGTCTACGAGCAGTACTTC CASSQGIRANSGPVYEQYF
TRBJ1-5 TRBV19 NA TRBD1 TGTGCCAGTAATGGACAGGGGCAACAGCCCCAGCATTTT CASNGQGQQPQHF
TRBJ1-1 TRBV30 NA TRBD1 TGTGCCTGTGACAGGGGAATGAACACTGAAGCTTTCTTT CACDRGMNTEAFF
TRBJ2-7 TRBV20-1 NA NA TGCAGTGCTCCCGGGACATCTGAGCAGTACTTC CSAPGTSEQYF
TRBJ2-3 TRBV7-2 NA NA TGTGCCAGCAGCTTAGATCCAGCGGCCACAGATACGCAGTATTTT CASSLDPAATDTQYF
TRBJ1-1 TRBV29-1 NA NA TGCAGCGCCTCGGGAGGCTTATGGACTGAAGCTTTCTTT CSASGGLWTEAFF
TRBJ2-7 TRBV7-9 NA NA TGTGCCAGCAGCTTAAGCCGCAGGGCGGACGAGCAGTACTTC CASSLSRRADEQYF
TRBJ2-5 TRBV28 NA NA TGTGCCAGCAGTTTATCATCCGGGGCAGAGACCCAGTACTTC CASSLSSGAETQYF
TRBJ2-1 TRBV7-9 NA NA TGTGCCAGCAGTAATCCGGGTATAGAGCAGTTCTTC CASSNPGIEQFF
TRBJ2-2 TRBV7-9 NA NA TGTGCCAGCAGCCGTGGACAGAACACCGGGGAGCTGTTTTTT CASSRGQNTGELFF
TRBJ2-1 TRBV5-6 NA TRBD2 TGTGCCAGCAGCGGACTAGCGGGAGGGTCCAAAGAGCAGTTCTTC CASSGLAGGSKEQFF
TRBJ1-5 TRBV4-1 NA TRBD1 TGCGCCAGCAGCCAAGTGGCAGGGGGTATACAGCCCCAGCATTTT CASSQVAGGIQPQHF
TRBJ2-7 TRBV6-5 NA TRBD2 TGTGCCAGCAGTTCCCGACTAGCGGGAGGGCCCAGCGAGCAGTACTTC CASSSRLAGGPSEQYF
TRBJ2-7 TRBV19 NA TRBD1 TGTGCCAGTAGTCCTAAACAGGGGAATACCTACGAGCAGTACTTC CASSPKQGNTYEQYF
TRBJ2-7 TRBV5-4 few NA TGTGCCAGCAGCTTTCCAGGGAGTGAGCAGTACTTC CASSFPGSEQYF
TRBJ2-1 TRBV5-4 NA NA TGTGCCAGCTACGACTCTGGAGGGCGAGTTTTTGACAATGAGCAGTTCTTC CASYDSGGRVFDNEQFF
TRBJ2-1 TRBV28 NA TRBD2 TGTGCCAGCAGTTTAAGCCGGACTAGCAGCTCCTACAATGAGCAGTTCTTC CASSLSRTSSSYNEQFF
TRBJ2-5 TRBV2 NA NA TGTGCCAGCAGTGAACTAGGGCCGCGGGAGACCCAGTACTTC CASSELGPRETQYF
TRBJ2-1 TRBV6-1 NA NA TGTGCCAGCAGTGAAGCGTACGCAGGGGTAACGGGCAATGAGCAGTTCTTC CASSEAYAGVTGNEQFF
TRBJ2-7 TRBV19 once NA TGTGCCAGTAGTACAGGGGATAGATTCTCCTACGAGCAGTACTTC CASSTGDRFSYEQYF
TRBJ2-1 TRBV10-3 NA TRBD2 TGTGCCATCAGCCGGGGGAGGGGAGGGTCCAATGAGCAGTTCTTC CAISRGRGGSNEQFF
TRBJ2-7 TRBV7-2 NA NA TGTGCCAGCAGCTTAGCGTTTACGACAGATTTCTCCTACGAGCAGTACTTC CASSLAFTTDFSYEQYF
TRBJ2-7 TRBV10-3 NA NA TGTGCCATCAGTGGTACCTACGAGCAGTACTTC CAISGTYEQYF
TRBJ2-3 TRBV2 NA NA TGTGCCAGCAGTGCCGTCCGGGGCACAGATACGCAGTATTTT CASSAVRGTDTQYF
TRBJ2-4 TRBV11-2 NA NA TGTGCCAGCAGCTCAAACTGGCTAGCCAAAAACATTCAGTACTTC CASSSNWLAKNIQYF
TRBJ1-1 TRBV5-4 NA NA TGTGCCAGCAGACCGGAGAGATCCGCGAACACTGAAGCTTTCTTT CASRPERSANTEAFF
TRBJ1-1 TRBV5-6 NA NA TGTGCCAGCAGCTTCAGAGCTAACGAAGCTTTCTTT CASSFRANEAFF
TRBJ1-1 TRBV5-8 NA TRBD1 TGTGCCAGCAGCTATGGGACAGGCTCGATGAACACTGAAGCTTTCTTT CASSYGTGSMNTEAFF
TRBJ2-2 TRBV19 NA TRBD2 TGTGCCAGTAGTAAAGGACTAGCGGGAGGGGGGAACACCGGGGAGCTGTTTTTT CASSKGLAGGGNTGELFF
TRBJ1-1 TRBV11-3 NA NA TGTGCCAGCAGCTTACATGGGGGTGAGAGTGAAGCTTTCTTT CASSLHGGESEAFF
TRBJ2-3 TRBV5-1 NA NA TGCGCCAGCAGCTTGGAGGGCAGGATAATCGATACGCAGTATTTT CASSLEGRIIDTQYF
TRBJ2-2 TRBV12-5 NA TRBD2 TGTGCTAGTGGTTTGGTACTAGCGGGAGAGGGCACCGGGGAGCTGTTTTTT CASGLVLAGEGTGELFF
TRBJ2-7 TRBV29-1 NA TRBD2 TGCAGCGTTGGGACTAGCGGGGGGCACGAGCAGTACTTC CSVGTSGGHEQYF
TRBJ2-7 TRBV28 NA NA TGTGCCAGCAGTTTATCTGCAGATACCTACGAGCAGTACTTC CASSLSADTYEQYF
TRBJ2-3 TRBV28 NA NA TGTGCCAGCAGTCCCCCGGGACGCACAGATACGCAGTATTTT CASSPPGRTDTQYF
TRBJ2-1 TRBV28 NA NA TGTGCCAGCAGCCCCCCGACAGTCTTAACTAGTGAGCAGTTCTTC CASSPPTVLTSEQFF
TRBJ2-6 TRBV4-1 NA NA TGCGCCAGCAGCCTCCAAATTGTCTCCCTGGGATCTGGGGCCAACGTCCTGACTTTC CASSLQIVSLGSGANVLTF
TRBJ2-7 TRBV19 NA TRBD2 TGTGCCAGTAGTAACGCGGGAGGGCCCTACGAGCAGTACTTC CASSNAGGPYEQYF
TRBJ2-3 TRBV29-1 NA TRBD1 TGCAGCGTTGAAAGGGGACAGGGCCAACTTACAGATACGCAGTATTTT CSVERGQGQLTDTQYF
TRBJ2-7 TRBV10-3 NA TRBD2 TGTGCCATCGCGGGGGACTCCTACGAGCAGTACTTC CAIAGDSYEQYF
TRBJ1-5 TRBV27 NA NA TGTGCCAGCAGTTTATACGGCAACAATCAGCCCCAGCATTTT CASSLYGNNQPQHF